The next 16 T cell receptor beta chains were all read from a single sample in a study of cytomegalovirus exposure and HLA in healthy donors. The PCR contained 60 Vbeta and 13 Jbeta primers. The data were produced by immunoSEQ multiplex PCR, yet TCRdb's version contains in-frame clones alone and is incomplete. The sample yields some 200,000 clones, approximately 70% seen once. The sample consisted of PBMCs. The source is a man aged 35 to 55 in good health and CMV-seropositive.

The chain combines TRBV10-2 with TRBJ1-1, with D tentatively TRBD1 (5 bases). The V gene lost 7 bases and the J gene lost 1 base, with 13 bases spanning the gap. CDR1 and CDR2 from the germline V gene are WSHSY and SAAADI. The CDR3 runs 14 residues. The CDR3 sequence is CASNPAGPNTEAFF. For the CDR3, the DNA is TGCGCCAGCAACCCCGCAGGGCCGAACACTGAAGCTTTCTTT.

The rearrangement joins TRBV25-1 to TRBJ2-2; no reliable D call. Deletions cut 6 bases from V and 4 bases from J, with 12 bases between. This CDR3 comprises 14 residues. The germline V gene encodes CDR1 MGHDK and CDR2 SYGVNS. This CDR3 reads CASSVTDSTGELFF. The CDR3 region has the DNA TGTGCCAGCAGCGTGACTGATAGCACCGGGGAGCTGTTTTTT.

This clone was seen a handful of times. The chain joins TRBV5-1 to TRBJ2-3, with TRBD2 matching 12 bases. CDR1 is SGHRS, CDR2 YFSETQ, per germline. The V segment lost 4 bases and the J segment 3 bases; nucleotides outside the gene matches: 9. CDR3 length: 17 residues. The CDR3 region is CASSRRLAGDGTDTQYF. The DNA of the CDR3 is TGCGCCAGCAGCCGCCGACTAGCGGGGGACGGTACAGATACGCAGTATTTT. The full variable domain, with the rest looked up from reference TRBV5-1 and TRBJ2-3, is KAGVTQTPRYLIKTRGQQVTLSCSPISGHRSVSWYQQTPGQGLQFLFEYFSETQRNKGNFPGRFSGRQFSNSRSEMNVSTLELGDSALYLCASSRRLAGDGTDTQYFGPGTRLTVL.

In this sample, this clone turned up a few times. V gene TRBV6-5 combines with J gene TRBJ2-5; D gene ambiguous. Germline V gene sequence: CDR1 MNHEY, CDR2 SVGAGI. This CDR3 is built from 14 residues. The V end was cut by 5 bases, the J end by 4 bases, with 14 bases between. CDR3 in amino acids: CASSKIFGVETQYF. The DNA for the CDR3 is TGTGCCAGCAGTAAAATTTTCGGAGTAGAGACCCAGTACTTC.

V is TRBV6-5 and J is TRBJ2-5, with TRBD1 as a possible D gene (5 bases). The DNA end favors TRBJ2-7, so the J call may be wrong. This CDR3 has 13 amino acids. Germline V gene data show CDR1 as MNHEY and CDR2 as SVGAGI. The CDR3 bases are TGTGCCAGCAGTTACAGGGGATCCTACGAGCAGTACTTC. Translated: CASSYRGSYEQYF.

The chain joins TRBV5-8 to TRBJ1-2; 8 nucleotides align to TRBD1. The CDR3 is made up of 14 amino acids. The germline V gene has CDR1 SGHTS and CDR2 YDEGEE. The V gene end was trimmed by 4 bases and the J gene end by 4 bases; junction bases not matched to a gene: 6. The CDR3 protein is CASSLRDRPYGYTF. For the CDR3, the DNA is TGTGCCAGCAGCCTCCGGGACAGGCCCTATGGCTACACCTTC. Using reference TRBV5-8 and TRBJ1-2 for the parts outside the CDR3, the full variable domain is EAGVTQSPTHLIKTRGQQATLRCSPISGHTSVYWYQQALGLGLQFLLWYDEGEERNRGNFPPRFSGRQFPNYSSELNVNALELEDSALYLCASSLRDRPYGYTFGSGTRLTVV.

CDR3 loop: CAWSSDRGLPGGNSPLHF. The CDR3 DNA sequence: TGTGCCTGGAGTAGTGACAGGGGGCTACCCGGGGGGAATTCACCCCTCCACTTT. The chain recombines TRBV30 with TRBJ1-6; 10 positions match TRBD1. Germline V CDR1 and CDR2: GTSNPN, SVGIG (reference sequence). Unmatched junction bases numbered 14, after V lost 2 bases and J lost 7 bases. The CDR3 is made up of 18 amino acids.

The J gene is TRBJ2-2, the V gene TRBV19, with a tentative D call TRBD2 (5 bases). Germline V gene data show CDR1 as LNHDA and CDR2 as SQIVND (reference sequence). Trimming stripped 5 bases from V and 6 bases from J, with 7 bases between. This CDR3 spans 12 amino acids. CDR3 residues: CASSRGAGELFF. CDR3 nucleotides: TGTGCCAGTAGTCGGGGTGCCGGGGAGCTGTTTTTT. The variable domain in full, completed from reference TRBV19 and TRBJ2-2, reads DGGITQSPKYLFRKEGQNVTLSCEQNLNHDAMYWYRQDPGQGLRLIYYSQIVNDFQKGDIAEGYSVSREKKESFPLTVTSAQKNPTAFYLCASSRGAGELFFGEGSRLTVL.

The genes are TRBV7-2 and TRBJ2-5; 8 positions match TRBD1. The J call may be wrong; the DNA end is better matched by TRBJ2-7. Germline V lookup: CDR1 SGHTA, CDR2 FQGNSA. CDR3 size: 14 residues. The CDR3 DNA is TGTGCCAGCAGCCGAGACCAGGGGGCGGACGAGCAGTACTTC. Encoded protein: CASSRDQGADEQYF.

The chain recombines TRBV5-1 with TRBJ2-7; tentative D call: TRBD2 (6 bases). Trimming removed 4 bases from V and 3 bases from J, with 11 bases in between. The length of the CDR3 is 13 residues. The V gene's germline CDR1 is SGHRS and CDR2 YFSETQ. The CDR3 DNA reads as TGCGCCAGCAGCGGGACTTTCCGCTACGAGCAGTACTTC. This translates into CASSGTFRYEQYF.

V and J are TRBV6-5 and TRBJ2-5; the match to TRBD2 covers 9 bases. CDR1 MNHEY and CDR2 SVGAGI come from the germline V gene. The trim removed 4 bases at V and 3 bases at J, leaving 9 bases unmatched. The CDR3 is made up of 16 amino acids. CDR3 loop: CASSSLAGVGKETQYF. The CDR3 nucleotides are TGTGCCAGCAGTTCCTTAGCGGGGGTAGGGAAAGAGACCCAGTACTTC.

J is TRBJ1-2 and V is TRBV19; TRBD1 matches at 11 bases. This CDR3 region has 16 residues. From germline, CDR1 is LNHDA and CDR2 SQIVND (reference sequence). V shed 2 bases and J 3 bases; nucleotides not matched to a gene: 5. CDR3 nucleotides: TGTGCCAGTAGTATACCCCCGGGACAGGGGGACTATGGCTACACCTTC. Encoded protein: CASSIPPGQGDYGYTF.

The CDR3 loop reads CASRGGQMNTEAFF. In DNA form, the CDR3 reads TGTGCCAGCAGGGGGGGACAGATGAACACTGAAGCTTTCTTT. This chain uses TRBV2 with TRBJ1-1; 7 positions agree with TRBD1. This CDR3 comprises 14 residues. Germline V CDR1 and CDR2: SNHLY, FYNNEI. Unmatched junction bases numbered 4, after V lost 6 bases and J lost 0 bases.

This clone came up a few times. The rearrangement links TRBV7-2 to TRBJ1-5; 10 bases fit TRBD1. From germline, CDR1 is SGHTA and CDR2 FQGNSA. V was pared by 4 bases and J by 5 bases, with 5 bases of the junction left unmatched. The CDR3 has 15 residues. CDR3 bases: TGTGCCAGCAGCTCGGGGACAGGGGAATATCAGCCCCAGCATTTT. It specifies CASSSGTGEYQPQHF.

The sample holds a few counts of this clone. V and J are TRBV11-1 and TRBJ2-2, with 8 bases aligning to TRBD1. Germline V lookup: CDR1 SGHAT, CDR2 FQDESV (reference sequence). With 3 bases clipped from V and 7 bases from J, the junction kept 4 bases outside the gene matches. This CDR3 is 14 amino acids long. This CDR3 reads CASSFGQGGGELFF. In DNA form, the CDR3 reads TGTGCCAGCAGCTTTGGACAGGGTGGCGGGGAGCTGTTTTTT. Combining the CDR3 with reference TRBV11-1 and TRBJ2-2 gives the whole variable domain EAEVAQSPRYKITEKSQAVAFWCDPISGHATLYWYRQILGQGPELLVQFQDESVVDDSQLPKDRFSAERLKGVDSTLKIQPAELGDSAMYLCASSFGQGGGELFFGEGSRLTVL.

In this sample, this clone turned up once. The chain links TRBV19 to TRBJ2-3; no clear D gene. This CDR3 spans 13 amino acids. Trimming removed 3 bases from V and 0 bases from J, with 4 bases in between. The germline V gene encodes CDR1 LNHDA and CDR2 SQIVND (reference sequence). Here the CDR3 DNA reads TGTGCCAGTAGTATGAGCAGCACAGATACGCAGTATTTT. Its translation: CASSMSSTDTQYF.